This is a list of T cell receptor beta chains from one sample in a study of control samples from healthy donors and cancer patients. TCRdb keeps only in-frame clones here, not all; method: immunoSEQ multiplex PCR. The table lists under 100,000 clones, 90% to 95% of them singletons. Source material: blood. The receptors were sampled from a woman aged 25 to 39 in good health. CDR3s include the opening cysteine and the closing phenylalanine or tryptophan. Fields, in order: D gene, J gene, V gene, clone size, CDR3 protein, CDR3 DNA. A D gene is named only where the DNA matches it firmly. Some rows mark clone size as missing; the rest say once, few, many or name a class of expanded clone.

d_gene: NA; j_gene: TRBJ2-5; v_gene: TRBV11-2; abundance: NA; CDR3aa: CASSPWGASQETQYF; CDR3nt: TGTGCCAGCAGCCCGTGGGGGGCAAGTCAAGAGACCCAGTACTTC
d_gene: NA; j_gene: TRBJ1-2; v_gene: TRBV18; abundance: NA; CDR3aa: CASSPDGARYGYTF; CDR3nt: TGTGCCAGCTCACCGGACGGGGCCCGCTATGGCTACACCTTC
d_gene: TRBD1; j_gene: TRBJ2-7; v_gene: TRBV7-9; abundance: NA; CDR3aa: CASSLAGTGSYEQYF; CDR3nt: TGTGCCAGCAGCTTAGCCGGGACAGGCTCCTACGAGCAGTACTTC
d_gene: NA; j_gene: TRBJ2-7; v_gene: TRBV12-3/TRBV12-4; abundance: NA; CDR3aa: CASSLRGYEQYF; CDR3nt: TGTGCCAGCAGTTTAAGAGGCTACGAGCAGTACTTC
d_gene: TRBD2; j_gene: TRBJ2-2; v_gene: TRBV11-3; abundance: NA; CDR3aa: CASSPRGGAMDTGELFF; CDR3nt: TGTGCCAGCAGCCCCCGGGGAGGGGCAATGGACACCGGGGAGCTGTTTTTT
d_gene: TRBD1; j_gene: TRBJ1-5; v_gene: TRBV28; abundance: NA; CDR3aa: CASSSPPGTELNSNQPQHF; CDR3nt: TGTGCCAGCAGTTCCCCCCCCGGGACAGAGTTAAATAGCAATCAGCCCCAGCATTTT
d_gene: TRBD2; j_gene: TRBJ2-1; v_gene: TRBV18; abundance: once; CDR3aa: CASSPEAGDYNEQFF; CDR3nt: TGTGCCAGCTCACCGGAAGCGGGGGACTACAATGAGCAGTTCTTC
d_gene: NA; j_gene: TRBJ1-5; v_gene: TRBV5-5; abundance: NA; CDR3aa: CASSLAGDQPQHF; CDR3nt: TGTGCCAGCAGCTTGGCCGGGGATCAGCCCCAGCATTTT
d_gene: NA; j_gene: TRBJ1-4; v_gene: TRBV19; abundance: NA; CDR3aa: CASSTTATNEKLFF; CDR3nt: TGTGCCAGTAGTACTACAGCAACTAATGAAAAACTGTTTTTT
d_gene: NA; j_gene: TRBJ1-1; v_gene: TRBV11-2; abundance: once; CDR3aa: CASSLVGGLISEAFF; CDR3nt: TGTGCCAGCAGCTTAGTGGGGGGCTTGATTTCTGAAGCTTTCTTT
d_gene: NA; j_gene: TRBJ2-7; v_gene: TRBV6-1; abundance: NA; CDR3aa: CASSEGGRIYEQYF; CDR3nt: TGTGCCAGCAGTGAAGGTGGCAGAATCTACGAGCAGTACTTC
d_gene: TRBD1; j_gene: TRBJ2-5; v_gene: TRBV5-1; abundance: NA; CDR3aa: CASSLDRGKTQYF; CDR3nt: TGCGCCAGCAGCTTGGACAGGGGGAAGACCCAGTACTTC
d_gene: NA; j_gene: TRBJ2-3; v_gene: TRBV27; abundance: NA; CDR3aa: CASSLLGVPPSTDTQYF; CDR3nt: TGTGCCAGCAGTTTATTAGGGGTACCACCTAGCACAGATACGCAGTATTTT
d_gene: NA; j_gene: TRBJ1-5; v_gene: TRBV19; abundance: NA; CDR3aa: CASNRQVNQPQHF; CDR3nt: TGTGCCAGTAACAGACAGGTAAATCAGCCCCAGCATTTT
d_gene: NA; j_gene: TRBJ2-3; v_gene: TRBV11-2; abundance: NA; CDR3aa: CASSLRLGGLSTDTQYF; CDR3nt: TGTGCCAGCAGCTTAAGGTTGGGGGGATTGTCGACAGATACGCAGTATTTT
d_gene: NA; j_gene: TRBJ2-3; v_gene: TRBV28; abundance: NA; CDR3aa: CASSSPRQSLATQYF; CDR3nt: TGTGCCAGCAGTTCCCCTCGTCAATCCTTGGCTACGCAGTATTTT
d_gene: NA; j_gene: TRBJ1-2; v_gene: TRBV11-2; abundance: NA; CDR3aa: CASSADSYYGYTF; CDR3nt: TGTGCCAGCAGCGCGGACAGTTACTATGGCTACACCTTC
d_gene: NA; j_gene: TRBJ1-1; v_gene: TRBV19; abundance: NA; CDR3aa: CASTPLYKREAFF; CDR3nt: TGTGCCAGTACCCCCCTTTATAAGCGGGAAGCTTTCTTT
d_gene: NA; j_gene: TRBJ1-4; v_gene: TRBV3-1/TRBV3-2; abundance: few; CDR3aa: CASSQSAGDEKLFF; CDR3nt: TGTGCCAGCAGCCAATCAGCGGGGGATGAAAAACTGTTTTTT
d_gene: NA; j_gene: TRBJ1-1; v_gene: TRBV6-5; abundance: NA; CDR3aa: CASQRLGRNTEAFF; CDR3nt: TGTGCCAGCCAAAGACTGGGCAGAAACACTGAAGCTTTCTTT
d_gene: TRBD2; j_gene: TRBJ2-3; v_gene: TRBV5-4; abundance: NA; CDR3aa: CASSLRLAGGLFTDTQYF; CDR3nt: TGTGCCAGCAGCCTAAGACTAGCGGGGGGGCTCTTCACAGATACGCAGTATTTT
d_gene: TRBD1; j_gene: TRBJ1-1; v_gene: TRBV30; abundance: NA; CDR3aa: CAWRDRGFTEAFF; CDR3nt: TGTGCCTGGAGGGACAGGGGTTTCACTGAAGCTTTCTTT
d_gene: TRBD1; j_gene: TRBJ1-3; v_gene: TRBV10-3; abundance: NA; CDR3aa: CAISATGEGNTIYF; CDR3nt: TGTGCCATCAGCGCGACAGGGGAGGGAAACACCATATATTTT
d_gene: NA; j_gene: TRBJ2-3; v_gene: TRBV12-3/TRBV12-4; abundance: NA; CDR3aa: CASSFGTDTQYF; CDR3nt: TGTGCCAGCAGTTTTGGAACAGATACGCAGTATTTT
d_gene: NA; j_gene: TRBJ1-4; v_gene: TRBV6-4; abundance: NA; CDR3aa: CASSDVRGSNEKLFF; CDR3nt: TGTGCCAGCAGTGACGTTAGGGGGTCAAATGAAAAACTGTTTTTT
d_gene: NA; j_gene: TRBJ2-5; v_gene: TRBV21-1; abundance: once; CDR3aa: CASSKDQGVQTQYF; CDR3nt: TGTGCCAGCAGCAAGGATCAGGGCGTGCAGACCCAGTACTTC
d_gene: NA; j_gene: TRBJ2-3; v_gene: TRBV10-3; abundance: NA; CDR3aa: CAISESVDTQYF; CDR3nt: TGTGCCATCAGTGAGTCGGTAGATACGCAGTATTTT
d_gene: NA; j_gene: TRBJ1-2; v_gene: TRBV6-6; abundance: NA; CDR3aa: CASSSITPSEYGYTF; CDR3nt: TGTGCCAGCAGTTCTATAACACCCTCCGAGTATGGCTACACCTTC
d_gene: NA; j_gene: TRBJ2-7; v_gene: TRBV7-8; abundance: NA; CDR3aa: CASSTSGGPSSYEQYF; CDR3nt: TGTGCCAGCAGCACGTCCGGCGGGCCAAGCTCCTACGAGCAGTACTTC
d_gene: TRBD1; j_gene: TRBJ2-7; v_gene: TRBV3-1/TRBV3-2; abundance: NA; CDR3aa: CASSQDRTGGAGEQYF; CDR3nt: TGTGCCAGCAGCCAAGATCGGACAGGGGGCGCGGGGGAGCAGTACTTC
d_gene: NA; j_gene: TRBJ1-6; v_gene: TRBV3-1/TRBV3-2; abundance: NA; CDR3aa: CASSQTGRGSPLHF; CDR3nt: TGTGCCAGCAGCCAAACCGGGAGGGGATCACCCCTCCACTTT
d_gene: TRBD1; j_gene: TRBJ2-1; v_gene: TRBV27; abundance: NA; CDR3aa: CASSSRQGAFNEQFF; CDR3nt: TGTGCCAGCAGTTCAAGACAGGGGGCGTTTAATGAGCAGTTCTTC
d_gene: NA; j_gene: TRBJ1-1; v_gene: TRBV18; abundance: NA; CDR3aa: CASSPGIDTEAFF; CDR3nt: TGTGCCAGCTCACCAGGGATAGACACTGAAGCTTTCTTT
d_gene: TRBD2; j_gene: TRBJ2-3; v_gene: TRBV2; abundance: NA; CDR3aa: CASGWGLAEDTQYF; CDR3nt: TGTGCCAGCGGATGGGGACTAGCGGAAGATACGCAGTATTTT
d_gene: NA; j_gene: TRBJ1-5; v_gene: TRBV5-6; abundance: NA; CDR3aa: CASSRDGSNQPQHF; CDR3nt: TGTGCCAGCAGTCGAGACGGTAGCAATCAGCCCCAGCATTTT
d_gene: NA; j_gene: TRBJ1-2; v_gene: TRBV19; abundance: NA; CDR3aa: CASSMIGGNGYTF; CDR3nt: TGTGCCAGTAGTATGATCGGGGGTAATGGCTACACCTTC